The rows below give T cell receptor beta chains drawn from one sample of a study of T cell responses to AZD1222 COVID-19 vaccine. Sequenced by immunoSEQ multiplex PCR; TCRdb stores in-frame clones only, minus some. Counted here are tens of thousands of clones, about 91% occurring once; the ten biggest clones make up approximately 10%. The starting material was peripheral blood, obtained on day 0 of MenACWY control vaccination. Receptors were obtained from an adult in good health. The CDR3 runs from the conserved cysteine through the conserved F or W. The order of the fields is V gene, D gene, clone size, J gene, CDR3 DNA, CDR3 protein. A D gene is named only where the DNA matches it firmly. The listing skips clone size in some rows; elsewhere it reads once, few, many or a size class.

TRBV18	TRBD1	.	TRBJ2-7	TGTGCCAGCTCACCGTGGACAGGCTACGAGCAGTACTTC	CASSPWTGYEQYF
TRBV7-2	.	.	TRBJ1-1	TGTGCCAGCAGCTTAGCGTCCGACAGGTACACTGAAGCTTTCTTT	CASSLASDRYTEAFF
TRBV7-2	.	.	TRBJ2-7	TGTGCCAGCAGCTTAGTTAGCGTCAGCCATACGGAGCAGTACTTC	CASSLVSVSHTEQYF
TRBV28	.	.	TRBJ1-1	TGTGCCAGCAGTTTTGGCAGCCCCACTGAAGCTTTCTTT	CASSFGSPTEAFF
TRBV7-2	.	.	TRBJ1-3	TGTGCCAGCAGCCCCGACACGGGGGGAAACACCATATATTTT	CASSPDTGGNTIYF
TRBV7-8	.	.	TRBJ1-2	TGTGCCAGCAGCTTTACGGGATTGGGTGGCTACACCTTC	CASSFTGLGGYTF
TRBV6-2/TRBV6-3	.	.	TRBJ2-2	TGTGCCAGCAGTGTCCCCAGCCAGAACACCGGGGAGCTGTTTTTT	CASSVPSQNTGELFF
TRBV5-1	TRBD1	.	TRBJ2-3	TGCGCCAGCAGCCCGGGACAGGGAACGGCGGCAGATACGCAGTATTTT	CASSPGQGTAADTQYF
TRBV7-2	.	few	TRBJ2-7	TGTGCCAGCAGCTTACGCACAGGGCCCTACGAGCAGTACTTC	CASSLRTGPYEQYF
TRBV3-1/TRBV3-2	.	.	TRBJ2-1	TGTGCCAGCAGCCGAGACAGGACCTCCTACAATGAGCAGTTCTTC	CASSRDRTSYNEQFF
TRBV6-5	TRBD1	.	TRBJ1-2	TGTGCCAGCACCCGGACAGGGGGTTCCTATGGCTACACCTTC	CASTRTGGSYGYTF
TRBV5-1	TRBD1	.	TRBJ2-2	TGCGCCAGCAGCCTAACGACAGGGGTCGGGACCGGGGAGCTGTTTTTT	CASSLTTGVGTGELFF
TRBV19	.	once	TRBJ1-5	TGTGCCAGTAGTAGCGGACAGTGGGATAGCAATCAGCCCCAGCATTTT	CASSSGQWDSNQPQHF
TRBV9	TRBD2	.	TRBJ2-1	TGTGCCAGCAGCTTATTAGCGGGGGGGATATACAATGAGCAGTTCTTC	CASSLLAGGIYNEQFF
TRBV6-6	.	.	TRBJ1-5	TGTGCCAGCAGGGACAGTCCACAGCCCCAGCATTTT	CASRDSPQPQHF
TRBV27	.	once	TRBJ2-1	TGTGCCAGCAGTTTAAGGGGGGGTGAGCAGTTCTTC	CASSLRGGEQFF
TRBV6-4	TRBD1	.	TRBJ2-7	TGTGCCAGCAGCCCACAGGGGGAGAACTCCTACGAGCAGTACTTC	CASSPQGENSYEQYF
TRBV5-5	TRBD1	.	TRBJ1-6	TGTGCCAGCAGCCCAGGGGGACAACCCCTCCACTTT	CASSPGGQPLHF
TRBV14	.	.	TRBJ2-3	TGTGCCAGCAGCCAAGGTCAGCCAGGCCCGCGGGGAGATACGCAGTATTTT	CASSQGQPGPRGDTQYF
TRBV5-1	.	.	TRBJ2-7	TGCGCCAGCAGCCGAGCAGGGGCAACCTACGAGCAGTACTTC	CASSRAGATYEQYF
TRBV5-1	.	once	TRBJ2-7	TGCGCCAGCAGCTTGGCCGGCATAGGGAACTACGAGCAGTACTTC	CASSLAGIGNYEQYF
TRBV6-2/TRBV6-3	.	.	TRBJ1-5	TGTGCCAGCAGTTTTATTATCAGACAGGACAGAAACAATCAGCCCCAGCATTTT	CASSFIIRQDRNNQPQHF
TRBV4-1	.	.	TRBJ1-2	TGCGCCAGCAGCCAAGGAGACTATGGCTACACCTTC	CASSQGDYGYTF
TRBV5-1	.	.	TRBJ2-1	TGCGCCAGCAGCTTTTTAGCAATGGACTATCCGGCCAATGAGCAGTTCTTC	CASSFLAMDYPANEQFF
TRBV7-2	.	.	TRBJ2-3	TGTGCCAGCAGCTTAGGATACCAGTCTGATACGCAGTATTTT	CASSLGYQSDTQYF
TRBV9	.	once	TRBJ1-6	TGTGCCAGCAGTGCGGGGGGGTCATCAAGCTCCTATAATTCACCCCTCCACTTT	CASSAGGSSSSYNSPLHF
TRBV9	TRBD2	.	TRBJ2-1	TGTGCCAGCAGCACTCGTAGGACTAGCGGTCCACCTTCCTACAATGAGCAGTTCTTC	CASSTRRTSGPPSYNEQFF
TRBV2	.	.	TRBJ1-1	TGTGCCAGCAGTGCTCAGTTGAACACTGAAGCTTTCTTT	CASSAQLNTEAFF
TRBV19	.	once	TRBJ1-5	TGTGCCAGTAGTGAACAGGGTAATCAGCCCCAGCATTTT	CASSEQGNQPQHF
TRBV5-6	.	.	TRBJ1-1	TGTGCCAGCAGCTTGGGGGGCAGGACGAACACTGAAGCTTTCTTT	CASSLGGRTNTEAFF